This T cell receptor beta chain was retrieved from a study of blood T cell repertoires in COVID-19. Study-wide context: Researchers got acute and convalescent COVID-19 samples from the United States, Italy and Spain.

The CDR3 has 15 residues. Original data processing: Amplification of reference gene primers provided the estimated nucleated cell counts. Clones were sequenced by immunoSEQ multiplex PCR, and TCRdb holds only the in-frame ones, with some missing. The DNA gave D and trimming, while V, J and clone size come from that table. The sample shows 70,000 or so clones, roughly 71% of them seen only once. The genes are TRBV21-1 and TRBJ2-3; the DNA was not used to check the table's D call, TRBD2. TRBV21-1 is noted as a pseudogene. The source of this sequence is a man aged 55 to 70 with COVID-19, enrolled during active disease. The sequenced sample was peripheral blood. The DNA for the CDR3 is TGTGCCAGTACTTTAGCGGGAGGATTCACAGATACGCAGTATTTT. Translating gives CASTLAGGFTDTQYF.